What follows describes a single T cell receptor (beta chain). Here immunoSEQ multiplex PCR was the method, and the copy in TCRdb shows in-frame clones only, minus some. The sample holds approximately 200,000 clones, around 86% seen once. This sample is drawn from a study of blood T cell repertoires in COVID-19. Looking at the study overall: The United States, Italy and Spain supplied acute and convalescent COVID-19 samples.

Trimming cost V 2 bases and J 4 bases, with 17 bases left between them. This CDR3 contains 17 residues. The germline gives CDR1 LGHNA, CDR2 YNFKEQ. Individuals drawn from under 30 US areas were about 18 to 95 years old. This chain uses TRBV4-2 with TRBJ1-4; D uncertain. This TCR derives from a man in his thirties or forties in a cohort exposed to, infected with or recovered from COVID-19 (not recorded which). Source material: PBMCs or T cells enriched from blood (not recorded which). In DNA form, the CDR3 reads TGTGCCAGCAGCCAACCCCACGGCGGATCGGGTAATGAAAAACTGTTTTTT. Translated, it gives CASSQPHGGSGNEKLFF.